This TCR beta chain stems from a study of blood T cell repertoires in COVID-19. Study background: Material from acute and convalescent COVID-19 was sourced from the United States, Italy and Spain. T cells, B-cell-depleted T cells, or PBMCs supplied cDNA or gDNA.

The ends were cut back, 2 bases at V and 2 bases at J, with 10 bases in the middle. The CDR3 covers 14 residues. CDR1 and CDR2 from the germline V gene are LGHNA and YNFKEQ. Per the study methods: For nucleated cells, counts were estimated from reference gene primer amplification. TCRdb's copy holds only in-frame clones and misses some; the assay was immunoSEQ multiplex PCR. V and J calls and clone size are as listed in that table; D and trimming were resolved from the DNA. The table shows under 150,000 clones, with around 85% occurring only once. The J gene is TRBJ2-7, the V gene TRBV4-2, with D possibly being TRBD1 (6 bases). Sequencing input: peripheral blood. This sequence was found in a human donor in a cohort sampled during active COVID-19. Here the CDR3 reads CASSQTGKAYEQYF. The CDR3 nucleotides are TGTGCCAGCAGCCAAACAGGGAAAGCCTACGAGCAGTACTTC.